Each of the 30 T cell receptor beta chains below was sequenced from the same sample in a study of shared clonotypes between healthy human individuals. Profiled with immunoSEQ multiplex PCR; TCRdb holds only in-frame clones, not every one. The top ten hold 0.055% to 0.07% of the sample, which has around 600,000 clones, 97% seen once. The sequenced material came from naive CD4+ T cells sorted from blood. Subset here: CD45RA+ positively selected. These TCRs come from a woman aged 25 to 39 in good health.

The V and J genes are TRBV28 and TRBJ2-7; the D gene is possibly TRBD2 (5 bases). The CDR3 length is 15 residues. Germline lookup yields CDR1 MDHEN and CDR2 SYDVKM. V lost 4 bases to trimming and J lost 2 bases, with 15 bases between them. The CDR3 sequence is CASSSPGVSPYEQYF. The CDR3 coding sequence is TGTGCCAGCAGTTCCCCCGGGGTCTCGCCCTACGAGCAGTACTTC.

The V gene is TRBV30, the J gene TRBJ2-2; 15 bases agree with TRBD2. This CDR3 spans 15 amino acids. In germline, CDR1 is GTSNPN, CDR2 SVGIG (reference sequence). The V gene end was trimmed by 5 bases and the J gene end by 6 bases; junction bases not matched to a gene: 4. In DNA form, the CDR3 reads TGTGCCTGGGGGACTAGCGGGAGGCAGGCCGGGGAGCTGTTTTTT. Translated: CAWGTSGRQAGELFF. The full variable domain, completed using reference TRBV30 and TRBJ2-2, is SQTIHQWPATLVQPVGSPLSLECTVEGTSNPNLYWYRQAAGRGLQLLFYSVGIGQISSEVPQNLSASRPQDRQFILSSKKLLLSDSGFYLCAWGTSGRQAGELFFGEGSRLTVL.

The CDR3 loop reads CASSFISGDHSGNTIYF. In nucleotides, the CDR3 is TGTGCCAGCAGCTTTATTTCAGGGGATCACTCTGGAAACACCATATATTTT. V is TRBV5-6 and J is TRBJ1-3, with D possibly matching TRBD1 (6 bases). This CDR3 contains 17 residues. CDR1 SGHDT and CDR2 YYEEEE come from the germline V gene. Trimming left V 2 bases short and J 0 bases short, with 15 bases between.

The V gene is TRBV5-1, the J gene TRBJ2-3; D is possibly TRBD2 (6 bases). Trimming removed 0 bases at V and 2 bases at J, with 10 bases between. The CDR3 covers 15 residues. CDR1 and CDR2 (germline): SGHRS, YFSETQ. For the CDR3, the DNA is TGCGCCAGCAGCTTGGCGACTAGAATCACAGATACGCAGTATTTT. This translates into CASSLATRITDTQYF.

The rearrangement uses TRBV5-5 and TRBJ2-7, with D tentatively TRBD2 (6 bases). The CDR3 is 15 amino acids. Germline CDR1 reads SGHKS; CDR2 reads YYEKEE (reference sequence). V dropped 5 bases and J dropped 0 bases, with 15 bases sitting between them. The CDR3 sequence is CASSGTGGSSYEQYF. CDR3 sequence (DNA): TGTGCCAGCAGTGGGACTGGGGGGAGCTCCTACGAGCAGTACTTC.

The chain employs TRBV19 and TRBJ2-1; no clear D. Trimming shortened V by 4 bases and J by 0 bases, and 13 bases separated the two germline ends. The CDR3 contains 16 residues. Germline CDR1 is LNHDA and CDR2 is SQIVND (reference sequence). The CDR3 region has the DNA TGTGCCAGTAGTACAGACTCCCTAAGCTCCTACAATGAGCAGTTCTTC. Its translation is CASSTDSLSSYNEQFF. Based on the CDR3 plus reference TRBV19 and TRBJ2-1, the full variable domain is DGGITQSPKYLFRKEGQNVTLSCEQNLNHDAMYWYRQDPGQGLRLIYYSQIVNDFQKGDIAEGYSVSREKKESFPLTVTSAQKNPTAFYLCASSTDSLSSYNEQFFGPGTRLTVL.

This clone was recorded once. This chain uses TRBV27 with TRBJ2-7; perhaps D is TRBD1 or TRBD2 (5 bases each). Germline values: CDR1 MNHEY, CDR2 SMNVEV (reference sequence). V shed 5 bases and J shed 2 bases, with 22 bases lying between them. The CDR3 is 17 amino acids. The CDR3 is CASSRSTLGDYAYEQYF. The CDR3 region has the DNA TGTGCCAGCAGTCGCTCCACCCTGGGGGATTACGCCTACGAGCAGTACTTC.

The chain couples TRBV5-1 to TRBJ1-4; D ambiguous. The CDR3 spans 15 residues. Germline values: CDR1 SGHRS, CDR2 YFSETQ. Trimming took off 4 bases at V and 7 bases at J, with 17 bases between the two ends. CDR3: CASSTGGVYGEKLFF. The CDR3 DNA follows: TGCGCCAGCAGCACGGGAGGCGTGTATGGTGAAAAACTGTTTTTT.

The gene calls are TRBV27 and TRBJ2-1; TRBD1 is a possible D gene (6 bases). There are 16 residues in the CDR3. Germline V gives CDR1 MNHEY, CDR2 SMNVEV (reference sequence). V was clipped by 5 bases and J by 0 bases, with 14 bases between them. DNA of the CDR3: TGTGCCAGCAGTACCCGAGACAGGCACTCCTACAATGAGCAGTTCTTC. It encodes CASSTRDRHSYNEQFF.

The chain combines TRBV7-9 with TRBJ2-4; weak D call: TRBD2 (6 bases). Trimming cost V 4 bases and J 3 bases, with 10 bases left between them. This CDR3 has 14 residues. The germline V gene has CDR1 SEHNR and CDR2 FQNEAQ (reference sequence). In DNA form, the CDR3 reads TGTGCCAGCAGCTCGGGGACTGTCAAAAACATTCAGTACTTC. This gives the protein CASSSGTVKNIQYF.

The V call is TRBV27, the J call TRBJ2-2; 7 positions match TRBD1. V gave up 6 bases and J gave up 1 base; unmatched junction bases: 8. The CDR3 has 16 residues. Germline CDR1 is MNHEY and CDR2 is SMNVEV (reference sequence). CDR3 nucleotides: TGTGCCAGCAGATTAACCGGGACAGAGAACACCGGGGAGCTGTTTTTT. Translated: CASRLTGTENTGELFF.

V is TRBV5-4 and J is TRBJ2-7, with D hard to call. The length of the CDR3 is 17 residues. Per germline, CDR1 SGHNT and CDR2 YYREEE (reference sequence). V lost 0 bases and J 2 bases, leaving 18 bases between the germline ends. DNA for the CDR3: TGTGCCAGCAGCTTGGGAGGTGGAACGGCGGCTCCCTACGAGCAGTACTTC. Amino acids: CASSLGGGTAAPYEQYF.

The CDR3: CASSLNSGRYNEQFF. CDR3 coding DNA: TGTGCCAGCAGCTTAAATAGCGGGAGATACAATGAGCAGTTCTTC. The gene calls are TRBV11-2 and TRBJ2-1, with 9 positions matching TRBD2. The length of the CDR3 is 15 residues. V trimming: 2 bases; J trimming: 4 bases; junction bases outside the gene matches: 3. CDR1 is SGHAT, CDR2 FQNNGV, per germline.

This chain links TRBV10-3 with TRBJ1-1, with a possible D match to TRBD1 (6 bases). There are 13 residues in the CDR3. Germline assignment: CDR1 ENHRY and CDR2 SYGVKD. V lost 2 bases to trimming and J lost 5 bases, with 9 bases between them. The CDR3 here is CAISETQGTEAFF. As DNA, the CDR3 is TGTGCCATCAGTGAGACACAGGGTACTGAAGCTTTCTTT.

The rearrangement links TRBV19 to TRBJ1-1; perhaps TRBD1 as D (6 bases). CDR1 is LNHDA, CDR2 SQIVND, per germline (reference sequence). Trimming pared 3 bases from V and 5 bases from J, leaving 19 bases between. The CDR3 consists of 16 residues. CDR3 nucleotides: TGTGCCAGTAGTATCAACTACAGGGTCTCCGGTACTGAAGCTTTCTTT. It is translated as CASSINYRVSGTEAFF.

V and J are TRBV9 and TRBJ2-1; 12 bases agree with TRBD2. The J segment lost 7 bases and the V segment lost 1 base, leaving 6 bases of the junction unmatched. The CDR3 is made up of 16 amino acids. The germline gives CDR1 SGDLS, CDR2 YYNGEE. The CDR3 reads CASSVSGTSGPNEQFF. Here the CDR3 DNA reads TGTGCCAGCAGCGTATCCGGGACTAGCGGGCCGAATGAGCAGTTCTTC.

This chain connects TRBV6-6 to TRBJ2-2; D is unresolved. Germline V gene data show CDR1 as MNHNY and CDR2 as SVGAGI (reference sequence). The CDR3 loop spans 14 amino acids. V shed 0 bases and J shed 6 bases, with 8 bases lying between them. The CDR3 loop is CASSYSERSGELFF. The CDR3 nucleotides read TGTGCCAGCAGTTACTCGGAAAGATCCGGGGAGCTGTTTTTT.

The CDR3 sequence: CASSLVRGLKETQYF. DNA of the CDR3: TGTGCCAGCAGCTTAGTCCGCGGACTGAAAGAGACCCAGTACTTC. The chain employs TRBV7-2 and TRBJ2-5; TRBD2 is a possible D gene (5 bases). Germline V gene data show CDR1 as SGHTA and CDR2 as FQGNSA. CDR3 length: 15 residues. V gave up 1 base and J gave up 3 bases, with 12 bases separating them.

On this clone itself: The identical CDR3 is also encoded by other nucleotide sequences in the sample. This rearrangement joins TRBV18 to TRBJ2-3; a weak D match, TRBD2 (5 bases). The CDR3 loop spans 15 amino acids. Germline CDR1 is KGHSH and CDR2 is LQKENI. Trimming took off 2 bases at V and 0 bases at J, with 9 bases between the two ends. CDR3 sequence: CASSPNGDSTDTQYF. CDR3 sequence (DNA): TGTGCCAGCTCACCAAACGGGGATAGCACAGATACGCAGTATTTT.

The J gene is TRBJ1-5, the V gene TRBV28; D might be TRBD1 (5 bases). CDR3 length: 15 residues. V lost 2 bases and J 7 bases, leaving 15 bases between the germline ends. CDR1 MDHEN and CDR2 SYDVKM come from the germline V gene. The CDR3 spells CASSLTGDPSQPQHF. The CDR3 DNA is TGTGCCAGCAGTTTAACGGGGGATCCGTCCCAGCCCCAGCATTTT.

This clone was seen only a few times. The genes are TRBV6-1 and TRBJ1-5, with D unresolved. Germline V lookup: CDR1 MNHNS, CDR2 SASEGT. The CDR3 length is 14 residues. V was shortened by 9 bases and J by 2 bases, with 14 bases between the two germline ends. This chain's CDR3 is CASGPTFRNQPQHF. The CDR3 bases are TGTGCCAGTGGCCCGACTTTCCGCAATCAGCCCCAGCATTTT.

The chain is built from TRBV29-1 and TRBJ2-7; 10 bases line up with TRBD1. Germline V gives CDR1 SQVTM, CDR2 ANQGSEA. J was trimmed by 7 bases and V by 6 bases; bases with no gene match: 12. The CDR3 has 14 amino acids. CDR3 in DNA: TGCAGCGTGGGAAGGGACAGGGGTTCTCAAGAGCAGTACTTC. Translation gives CSVGRDRGSQEQYF.

Only a few counts were recorded for this clone. The CDR3 nucleotides are TGTGCCAGCGGCTATCAGCCCCAGCATTTT. This translates into CASGYQPQHF. The chain recombines TRBV28 with TRBJ1-5; unclear D gene. The CDR3 has 10 amino acids. CDR1 is MDHEN, CDR2 SYDVKM, per germline. Trimming cost V 8 bases and J 5 bases, with 4 bases left between them.

The chain combines TRBV25-1 with TRBJ2-7; D may correspond to TRBD1 or TRBD2 (6 bases each). The CDR3 length is 13 residues. The germline gives CDR1 MGHDK, CDR2 SYGVNS. Between the trimmed V and J ends, which lost 5 bases and 4 bases, there was a span of 12 bases. DNA for the CDR3: TGTGCCAGCAGTTCCGGGGGCCGTTACGAGCAGTACTTC. Its protein is CASSSGGRYEQYF.

The rearrangement links TRBV6-1 to TRBJ2-7; D is perhaps TRBD2 (5 bases). The CDR3 runs 11 residues. The V and J ends lost 2 bases and 7 bases respectively, with 6 bases between them. Germline CDR1 is MNHNS and CDR2 is SASEGT. The CDR3: CASSERREQYF. The DNA for the CDR3 is TGTGCCAGCAGTGAAAGGAGGGAGCAGTACTTC.

The chain has TRBV2 and TRBJ1-1; 7 positions agree with TRBD1. Germline lookup yields CDR1 SNHLY and CDR2 FYNNEI. V was clipped by 9 bases and J by 0 bases; unmatched bases: 4. This CDR3 is 13 amino acids long. The CDR3 loop is CARAGQLNTEAFF. In nucleotides, the CDR3 is TGTGCCAGAGCGGGACAGTTGAACACTGAAGCTTTCTTT.

V gene TRBV14 combines with J gene TRBJ1-2; D perhaps matches TRBD1 (5 bases). Looked up from germline, CDR1 is SGHDN and CDR2 is FVKESK. The CDR3 contains 13 residues. The ends were cut back, 4 bases at V and 1 base at J, with 7 bases in the middle. CDR3 sequence: CASSLRVNYGYTF. The CDR3 nucleotides read TGTGCCAGCAGCCTCAGGGTTAACTATGGCTACACCTTC.

This rearrangement joins TRBV28 to TRBJ2-5, with TRBD2 matching over 7 bases. Looked up from germline, CDR1 is MDHEN and CDR2 is SYDVKM. The CDR3 runs 16 residues. Unmatched junction bases numbered 15, after V lost 8 bases and J lost 3 bases. The CDR3, as DNA: TGTGCCAGCCCACCTTCCCGGGAGGCCGTCGAAGAGACCCAGTACTTC. Amino acid sequence: CASPPSREAVEETQYF.

The count of this clone is one. The DNA of the CDR3 is TGTGCCAGCAGCTTAGTCGGGAGTAGGGAGACCCAGTACTTC. Amino acid sequence: CASSLVGSRETQYF. This chain uses TRBV7-9 with TRBJ2-5; tentatively, D is TRBD2 (6 bases). Germline values: CDR1 SEHNR, CDR2 FQNEAQ (reference sequence). V lost 1 base and J 5 bases, leaving 11 bases between the germline ends. The CDR3 has 14 residues.

The chain joins TRBV28 to TRBJ1-2; D ambiguous. Trimming stripped 7 bases from V and 1 base from J, with 10 bases between. The CDR3 is 13 residues long. CDR1 and CDR2 (germline): MDHEN, SYDVKM. CDR3 amino acids: CASTSDINYGYTF. Written as DNA, the CDR3 is TGTGCCAGCACCAGCGATATTAACTATGGCTACACCTTC.